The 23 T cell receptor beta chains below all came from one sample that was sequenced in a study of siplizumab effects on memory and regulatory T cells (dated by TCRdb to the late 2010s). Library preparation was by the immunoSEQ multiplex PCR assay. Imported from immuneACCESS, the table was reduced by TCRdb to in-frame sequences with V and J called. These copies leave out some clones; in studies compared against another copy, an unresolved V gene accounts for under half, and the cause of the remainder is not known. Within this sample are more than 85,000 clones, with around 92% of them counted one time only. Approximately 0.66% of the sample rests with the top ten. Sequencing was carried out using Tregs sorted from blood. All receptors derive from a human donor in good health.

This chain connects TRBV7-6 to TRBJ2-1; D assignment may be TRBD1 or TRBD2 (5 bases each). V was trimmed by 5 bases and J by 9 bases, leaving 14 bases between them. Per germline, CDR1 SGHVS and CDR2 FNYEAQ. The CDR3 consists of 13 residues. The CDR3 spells CASSPPGQVEQFF. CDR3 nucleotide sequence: TGTGCCAGCAGCCCTCCGGGGCAAGTTGAGCAGTTCTTC.

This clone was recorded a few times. CDR3 loop: CAWGHFTEAFF. The CDR3 DNA reads TGTGCCTGGGGGCATTTCACTGAAGCTTTCTTT. This rearrangement joins TRBV30 to TRBJ1-1; D uncertain. CDR1 is GTSNPN, CDR2 SVGIG, per germline (reference sequence). V was cut by 5 bases and J by 4 bases, with 8 bases left in between. The CDR3 covers 11 residues.

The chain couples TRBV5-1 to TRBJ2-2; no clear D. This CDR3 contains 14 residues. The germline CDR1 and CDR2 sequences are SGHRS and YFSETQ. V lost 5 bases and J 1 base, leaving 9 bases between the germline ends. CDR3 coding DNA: TGCGCCAGCAGAGCTAGTGGGAACACCGGGGAGCTGTTTTTT. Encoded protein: CASRASGNTGELFF.

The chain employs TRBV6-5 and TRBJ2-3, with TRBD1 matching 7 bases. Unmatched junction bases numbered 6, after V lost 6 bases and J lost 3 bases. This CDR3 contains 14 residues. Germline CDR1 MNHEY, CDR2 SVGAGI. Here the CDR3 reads CASRQGIGTDTQYF. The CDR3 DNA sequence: TGTGCCAGCAGACAGGGGATAGGAACAGATACGCAGTATTTT.

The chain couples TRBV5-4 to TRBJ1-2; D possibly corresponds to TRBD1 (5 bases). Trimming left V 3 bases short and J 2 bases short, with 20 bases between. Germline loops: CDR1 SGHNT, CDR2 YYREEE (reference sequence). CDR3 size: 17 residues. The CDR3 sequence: CASSSGSGTALNYGYTF. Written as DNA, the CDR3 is TGTGCCAGCAGCTCGGGGTCCGGGACCGCACTAAACTATGGCTACACCTTC.

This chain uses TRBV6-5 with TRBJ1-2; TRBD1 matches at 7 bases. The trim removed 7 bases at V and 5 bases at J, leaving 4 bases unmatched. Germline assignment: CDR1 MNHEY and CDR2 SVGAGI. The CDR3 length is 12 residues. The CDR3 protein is CASTETGYGYTF. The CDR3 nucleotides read TGTGCCAGCACGGAGACAGGGTATGGCTACACCTTC.

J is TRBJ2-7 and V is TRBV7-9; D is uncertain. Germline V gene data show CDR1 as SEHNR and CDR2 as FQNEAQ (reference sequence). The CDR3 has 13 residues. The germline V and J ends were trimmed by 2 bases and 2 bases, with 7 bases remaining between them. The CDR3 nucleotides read TGTGCCAGCAGCTTACTTTCAACCTACGAGCAGTACTTC. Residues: CASSLLSTYEQYF. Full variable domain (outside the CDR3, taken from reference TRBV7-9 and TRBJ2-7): DTGVSQNPRHKITKRGQNVTFRCDPISEHNRLYWYRQTLGQGPEFLTYFQNEAQLEKSRLLSDRFSAERPKGSFSTLEIQRTEQGDSAMYLCASSLLSTYEQYFGPGTRLTVT.

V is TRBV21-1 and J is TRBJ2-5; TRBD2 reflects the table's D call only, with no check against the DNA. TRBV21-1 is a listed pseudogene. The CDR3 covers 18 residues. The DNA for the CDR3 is TGTGCCAGCAGCAAAACCATAAGGCGGGGGGTTGGTTCGGAGACCCAGTACTTC. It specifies CASSKTIRRGVGSETQYF.

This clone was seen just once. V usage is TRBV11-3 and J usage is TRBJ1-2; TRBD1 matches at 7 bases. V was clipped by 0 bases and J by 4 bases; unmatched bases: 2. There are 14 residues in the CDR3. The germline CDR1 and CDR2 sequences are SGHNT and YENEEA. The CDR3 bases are TGTGCCAGCAGCTTAGATCGGACAGGCTATGGCTACACCTTC. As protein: CASSLDRTGYGYTF.

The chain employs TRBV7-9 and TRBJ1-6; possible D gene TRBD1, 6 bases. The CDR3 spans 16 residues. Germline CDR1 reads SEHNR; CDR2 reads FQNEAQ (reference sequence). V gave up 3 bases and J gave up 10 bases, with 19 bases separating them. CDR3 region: CASSFGLAGDASPLHF. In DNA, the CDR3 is TGTGCCAGCAGCTTTGGGCTGGCAGGGGATGCCTCACCCCTCCACTTT. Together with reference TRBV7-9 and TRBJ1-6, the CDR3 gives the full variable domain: DTGVSQNPRHKITKRGQNVTFRCDPISEHNRLYWYRQTLGQGPEFLTYFQNEAQLEKSRLLSDRFSAERPKGSFSTLEIQRTEQGDSAMYLCASSFGLAGDASPLHFGNGTRLTVT.

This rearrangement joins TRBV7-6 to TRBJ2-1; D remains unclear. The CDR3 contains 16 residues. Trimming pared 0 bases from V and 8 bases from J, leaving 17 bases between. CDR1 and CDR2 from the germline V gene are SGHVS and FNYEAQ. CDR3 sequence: CASSLAPGPNVDEQFF. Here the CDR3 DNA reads TGTGCCAGCAGCTTAGCACCCGGGCCCAACGTCGATGAGCAGTTCTTC.

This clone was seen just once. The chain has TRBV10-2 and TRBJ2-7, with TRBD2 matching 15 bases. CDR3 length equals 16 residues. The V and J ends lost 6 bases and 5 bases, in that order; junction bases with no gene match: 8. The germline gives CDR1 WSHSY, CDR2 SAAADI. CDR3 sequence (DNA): TGCGCCAGCAGCGGACTAGCGGGAGGGCCTTTCCACGAGCAGTACTTC. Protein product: CASSGLAGGPFHEQYF.

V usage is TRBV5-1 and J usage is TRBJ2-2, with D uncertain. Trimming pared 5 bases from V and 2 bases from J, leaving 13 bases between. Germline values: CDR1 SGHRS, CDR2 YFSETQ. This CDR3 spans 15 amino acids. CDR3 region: CASSLRNRNTGELFF. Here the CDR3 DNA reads TGCGCCAGCAGTCTACGAAACAGAAACACCGGGGAGCTGTTTTTT.

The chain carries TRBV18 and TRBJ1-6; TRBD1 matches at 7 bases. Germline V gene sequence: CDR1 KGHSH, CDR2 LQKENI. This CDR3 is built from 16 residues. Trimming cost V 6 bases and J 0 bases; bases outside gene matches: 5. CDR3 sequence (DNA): TGTGCCAGCTCGGCGGGACAGAGCTCCTATAATTCACCCCTCCACTTT. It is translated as CASSAGQSSYNSPLHF.

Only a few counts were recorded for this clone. This CDR3 is CASSRPGRSYNEQFF. For the CDR3, the DNA is TGTGCCAGCAGCCGCCCGGGGAGGTCCTACAATGAGCAGTTCTTC. This rearrangement joins TRBV28 to TRBJ2-1; a possible D gene is TRBD2 (6 bases). Germline V gives CDR1 MDHEN, CDR2 SYDVKM. V lost 6 bases and J 1 base, leaving 13 bases between the germline ends. The CDR3 loop spans 15 amino acids.

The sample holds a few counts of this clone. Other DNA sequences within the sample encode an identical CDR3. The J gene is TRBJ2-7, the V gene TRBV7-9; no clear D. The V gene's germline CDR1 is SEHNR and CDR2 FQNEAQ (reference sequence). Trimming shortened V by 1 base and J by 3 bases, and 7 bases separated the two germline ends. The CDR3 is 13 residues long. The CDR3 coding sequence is TGTGCCAGCAGCTTAGAGCCTGGCTACGAGCAGTACTTC. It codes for CASSLEPGYEQYF.

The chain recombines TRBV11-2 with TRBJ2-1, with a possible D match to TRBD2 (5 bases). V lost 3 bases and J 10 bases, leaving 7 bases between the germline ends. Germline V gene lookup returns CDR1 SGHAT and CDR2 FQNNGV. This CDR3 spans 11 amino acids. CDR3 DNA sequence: TGTGCCAGCAGCTTCGGACTCGAGCAGTTCTTC. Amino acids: CASSFGLEQFF.

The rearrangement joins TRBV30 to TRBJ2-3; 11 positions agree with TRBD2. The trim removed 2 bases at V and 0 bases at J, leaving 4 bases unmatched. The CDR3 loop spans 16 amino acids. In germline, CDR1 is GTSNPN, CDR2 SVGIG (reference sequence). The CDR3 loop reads CAWSRGLAASTDTQYF. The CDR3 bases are TGTGCCTGGAGTCGGGGACTAGCGGCTAGCACAGATACGCAGTATTTT.

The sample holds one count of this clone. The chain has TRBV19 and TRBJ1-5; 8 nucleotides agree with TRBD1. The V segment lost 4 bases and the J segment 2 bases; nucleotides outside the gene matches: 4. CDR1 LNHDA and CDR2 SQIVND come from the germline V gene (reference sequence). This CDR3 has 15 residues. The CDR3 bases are TGTGCCAGTAGTAAGCAGGGGGCGGGCAATCAGCCCCAGCATTTT. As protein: CASSKQGAGNQPQHF.

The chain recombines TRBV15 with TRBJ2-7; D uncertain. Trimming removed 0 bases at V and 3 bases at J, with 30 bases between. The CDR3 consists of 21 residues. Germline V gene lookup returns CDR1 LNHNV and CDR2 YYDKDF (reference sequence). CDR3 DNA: TGTGCCACCAGCAGAGATCGGTACAAATTCGGACCTTCCAACTTTAACTACGAGCAGTACTTC. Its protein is CATSRDRYKFGPSNFNYEQYF.

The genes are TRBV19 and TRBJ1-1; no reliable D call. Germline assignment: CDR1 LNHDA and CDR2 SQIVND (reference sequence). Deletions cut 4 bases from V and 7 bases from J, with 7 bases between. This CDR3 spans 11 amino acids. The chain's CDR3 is CASSRRSEAFF. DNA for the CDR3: TGTGCCAGTAGTAGACGGAGTGAAGCTTTCTTT.

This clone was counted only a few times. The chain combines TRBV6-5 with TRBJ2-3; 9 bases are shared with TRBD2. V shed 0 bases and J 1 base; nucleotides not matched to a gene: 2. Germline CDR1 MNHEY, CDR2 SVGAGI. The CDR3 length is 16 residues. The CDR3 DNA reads TGTGCCAGCAGTTACTCTCGGACTAGCGGCACAGATACGCAGTATTTT. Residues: CASSYSRTSGTDTQYF.

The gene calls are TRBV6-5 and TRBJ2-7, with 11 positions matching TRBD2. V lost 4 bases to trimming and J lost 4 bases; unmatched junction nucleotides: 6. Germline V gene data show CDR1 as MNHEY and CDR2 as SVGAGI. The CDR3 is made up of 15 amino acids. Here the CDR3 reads CASSSLAGGPYEQYF. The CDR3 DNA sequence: TGTGCCAGCAGTTCTTTAGCGGGAGGGCCTTACGAGCAGTACTTC.